The present T cell receptor beta chain was sequenced within a study of T cells in Graves' hyperthyroidism and ophthalmopathy. Using RNA transcripts as the source, TCR beta CDR3 regions were amplified. The TCR CDR3 was amplified in a first-round RT-PCR using the HTBI primer set. TCRdb reanalysed the multiplex PCR reads using MiXCR and keeps one entry per CDR3 protein. The sample holds roughly 380,000 distinct CDR3 sequences, about a sixth seen once. Diagnosis relied on clinical symptoms, serum thyroxine and TRAb, thyroid ultrasound and orbital computed tomography. The CDR3 consists of 15 residues. Trimming removed 4 bases at V and 4 bases at J, with 17 bases between. Germline V gives CDR1 DFQATT, CDR2 SNEGSKA (reference sequence). The table lists this clonotype with many counts.

The clonotype comes from a woman aged 35 to 49 with Graves' ophthalmopathy. The sample consisted of blood. The rearrangement joins TRBV20-1 to TRBJ1-5; the D is unclear. CDR3 sequence reads: CSATYARAGNQPQHF. The CDR3 region has the DNA TGCAGTGCTACCTACGCCCGGGCGGGTAATCAGCCCCAGCATTTT.